This T cell receptor (beta chain) came from a study of graft-versus-host responses after intestinal transplantation. Study context: Every one of the recipients received anti-thymocyte globulin induction and afterwards took tacrolimus and steroids for three to four years. General study points: Association was observed between peak circulating GvH clone levels and early post-transplant HvG declines. GvH clones surfaced in recipient marrow, some emerging earlier in ileum or blood.

This clone has a single count. What it recognizes is unknown. V was shortened by 2 bases and J by 4 bases, with 4 bases between the two germline ends. The germline gives CDR1 SGHDT, CDR2 YYEEEE. This CDR3 comprises 12 residues. The repertoire was sequenced with immunoSEQ multiplex PCR; TCRdb's copy has only in-frame clones and lacks some. The sample has tens of thousands of clones; about 90% are singletons. The chain couples TRBV5-6 to TRBJ1-3; D not certain. The clonotype originates from a human patient who received an intestinal transplant, so some T cells may come from the graft donor. The sequenced sample was PBMCs, obtained roughly 120 days after intestinal transplantation. The CDR3 DNA reads as TGTGCCAGCAGCTTTTGGGGAAACACCATATATTTT. Protein sequence: CASSFWGNTIYF.